These T cell receptor beta chains were read from a single sample in a study of cytomegalovirus exposure and HLA in healthy donors. Libraries were prepared by immunoSEQ multiplex PCR; TCRdb keeps only in-frame clonotypes and omits some of them. This table has about 190,000 clones, approximately 90% appearing once. The sample comprised PBMCs. Receptors were obtained from a boy aged 2-15 years in good health and CMV-seronegative. CDR3s include the opening cysteine and the closing phenylalanine or tryptophan. D genes are given only for firm matches. Size values are once, few and many counts, or a class for expanded clones, and some rows have none.

.,TRBV27,TRBJ2-2,13,once,CASSFPNTGELFF,TGTGCCAGCAGTTTCCCTAACACCGGGGAGCTGTTTTTT
TRBD2,TRBV4-1,TRBJ2-7,17,.,CASSQPTSGSKYYEQYF,TGCGCCAGCAGCCAACCGACTAGCGGGAGTAAGTACTACGAGCAGTACTTC
TRBD2,TRBV6-5,TRBJ2-7,16,.,CASSYRGLAGNSEQYF,TGTGCCAGCAGTTACAGGGGACTAGCGGGGAACTCGGAGCAGTACTTC
TRBD1,TRBV5-1,TRBJ2-3,14,.,CASSVATGIDTQYF,TGCGCCAGCAGCGTGGCGACAGGGATAGATACGCAGTATTTT
.,TRBV27,TRBJ2-4,15,.,CAFPPGAIAKNIQYF,TGTGCCTTCCCCCCAGGGGCCATAGCCAAAAACATTCAGTACTTC
TRBD2,TRBV5-1,TRBJ2-3,17,.,CASSLAASGPSTDTQYF,TGCGCCAGCAGCTTGGCGGCTAGCGGGCCTAGCACAGATACGCAGTATTTT
TRBD1,TRBV19,TRBJ1-1,13,.,CASSIAGGVGAFF,TGTGCCAGTAGTATAGCAGGGGGCGTGGGTGCTTTCTTT
TRBD1,TRBV19,TRBJ2-1,15,.,CASSMGGTGFNEQFF,TGTGCCAGTAGCATGGGGGGGACAGGGTTCAATGAGCAGTTCTTC
TRBD2,TRBV29-1,TRBJ2-2,16,.,CSVAYRLAGESGELFF,TGCAGCGTTGCGTACCGACTAGCGGGAGAGTCCGGGGAGCTGTTTTTT
TRBD1,TRBV9,TRBJ2-7,14,.,CASSAGDRNYEQYF,TGTGCCAGCAGCGCCGGGGACAGAAACTACGAGCAGTACTTC
TRBD1,TRBV5-6,TRBJ2-7,15,.,CASSSGQGRSYEQYF,TGTGCCAGCAGCTCCGGACAGGGGAGATCCTACGAGCAGTACTTC
TRBD1,TRBV6-6,TRBJ2-1,15,.,CASSRPGGSYNEQFF,TGTGCCAGCAGCCGCCCAGGGGGATCCTACAATGAGCAGTTCTTC
TRBD2,TRBV11-1,TRBJ2-1,15,.,CASSLELAGNNEQFF,TGTGCCAGCAGCTTAGAACTAGCGGGAAACAATGAGCAGTTCTTC
.,TRBV7-9,TRBJ1-5,13,.,CASSLGGSQPQHF,TGTGCCAGCAGCTTGGGAGGGTCGCAGCCCCAGCATTTT
TRBD1,TRBV15,TRBJ2-1,12,.,CATSRGDSQQFF,TGTGCCACCAGCAGAGGGGACAGTCAGCAGTTCTTC
.,TRBV19,TRBJ2-5,15,.,CASSIGGRGRETQYF,TGTGCCAGTAGTATAGGGGGGAGGGGGAGGGAGACCCAGTACTTC
.,TRBV6-5,TRBJ1-1,14,.,CASSYFQSNTEAFF,TGTGCCAGCAGTTACTTTCAGTCGAACACTGAAGCTTTCTTT
.,TRBV5-1,TRBJ1-5,15,.,CASSLDGGSNQPQHF,TGCGCCAGCAGCTTGGACGGGGGGTCCAATCAGCCCCAGCATTTT
.,TRBV5-4,TRBJ2-7,14,.,CASSLTLSGSEQYF,TGTGCCAGCAGCTTGACTTTGTCGGGGTCCGAGCAGTACTTC
.,TRBV5-6,TRBJ1-1,13,.,CASSPTENTEAFF,TGTGCCAGCAGCCCGACAGAGAACACTGAAGCTTTCTTT
TRBD2,TRBV30,TRBJ2-3,20,.,CAWSHPGTSGKEKFRDTQYF,TGTGCCTGGAGCCACCCCGGGACTAGCGGGAAAGAAAAATTTAGGGATACGCAGTATTTT
.,TRBV30,TRBJ1-2,12,.,CAWSGVNYGYTF,TGTGCCTGGAGCGGAGTAAACTATGGCTACACCTTC
.,TRBV19,TRBJ1-2,13,.,CASKIRGNYGYTF,TGTGCCAGTAAGATCCGGGGAAACTATGGCTACACCTTC
TRBD1,TRBV27,TRBJ2-7,14,.,CASSATGVKHEQYF,TGTGCCAGCAGTGCGACAGGGGTTAAGCACGAGCAGTACTTC
TRBD2,TRBV9,TRBJ2-7,15,.,CASSLAGGRSYEQYF,TGTGCCAGCAGCCTAGCGGGGGGGCGTAGCTACGAGCAGTACTTC
.,TRBV28,TRBJ2-5,16,.,CASSSRPGHPRETQYF,TGTGCCAGCAGTTCAAGACCGGGACACCCGAGAGAGACCCAGTACTTC
TRBD2,TRBV27,TRBJ2-1,17,.,CASSGLAGDGFYNEQFF,TGTGCCAGCAGTGGACTAGCGGGAGACGGGTTCTACAATGAGCAGTTCTTC
.,TRBV7-3,TRBJ2-3,15,.,CASSLGVYPTDTQYF,TGTGCCAGCAGCTTGGGCGTATACCCGACAGATACGCAGTATTTT
.,TRBV28,TRBJ1-2,14,.,CASSIPQGSYGYTF,TGTGCCAGCAGTATCCCCCAGGGCTCCTATGGCTACACCTTC
.,TRBV19,TRBJ1-1,12,few,CASTSGYTEAFF,TGTGCCAGTACTTCAGGATACACTGAAGCTTTCTTT
.,TRBV19,TRBJ2-7,15,.,CASSIFPSQGYEQYF,TGTGCCAGTAGTATCTTCCCGAGCCAGGGGTACGAGCAGTACTTC
.,TRBV6-4,TRBJ2-1,13,.,CASSAGLYNEQFF,TGTGCCAGCAGTGCCGGACTGTACAATGAGCAGTTCTTC
.,TRBV18,TRBJ2-7,12,.,CASSLRPYEQYF,TGTGCCAGCTCACTCCGTCCGTACGAGCAGTACTTC
.,TRBV7-8,TRBJ1-2,13,.,CASSQVANYGYTF,TGTGCCAGTAGCCAGGTTGCGAACTATGGCTACACCTTC
.,TRBV6-5,TRBJ2-6,14,.,CASARGDGANVLTF,TGTGCCAGCGCTCGAGGAGATGGGGCCAACGTCCTGACTTTC
TRBD1,TRBV5-5,TRBJ2-2,15,.,CASSKRDSYTGELFF,TGTGCCAGCAGCAAGAGGGACAGCTACACCGGGGAGCTGTTTTTT
TRBD2,TRBV28,TRBJ2-1,15,.,CASNLLAGVVDEQFF,TGTGCCAGCAACCTACTAGCGGGAGTTGTCGATGAGCAGTTCTTC
.,TRBV10-1,TRBJ1-2,14,.,CASSPQGLAYGYTF,TGCGCCAGCAGTCCGCAGGGTCTTGCCTATGGCTACACCTTC
.,TRBV14,TRBJ1-2,17,.,CASSQELRGYSNYGYTF,TGTGCCAGCAGCCAAGAGTTACGGGGGTACTCGAACTATGGCTACACCTTC
.,TRBV18,TRBJ1-3,13,.,CASSPGARDTIYF,TGTGCCAGCTCACCGGGGGCTCGGGACACCATATATTTT
TRBD2,TRBV27,TRBJ2-1,17,.,CASSSPLAGGPYNEQFF,TGTGCCAGCAGTTCCCCCCTAGCGGGGGGCCCCTACAATGAGCAGTTCTTC
.,TRBV5-1,TRBJ2-2,15,.,CASARGATNTGELFF,TGCGCCAGCGCCAGGGGGGCGACGAACACCGGGGAGCTGTTTTTT
.,TRBV28,TRBJ1-2,13,.,CASRTGAGDGYTF,TGTGCCAGCAGGACAGGTGCGGGGGATGGCTACACCTTC